This T cell receptor beta chain was sequenced during a study of blood T cell repertoires in COVID-19. Overall study context: Samples taken during acute and convalescent COVID-19 were collected in the United States, Italy and Spain. T cells, B-cell-depleted T cells, or PBMCs supplied cDNA or gDNA.

Per the original methods: Using reference gene primer amplification, nucleated cell counts were estimated. TCRdb's copy holds only in-frame clones and misses some; the assay was immunoSEQ multiplex PCR. The V and J calls and clone size were taken over from that table, and D and trimming were inferred from the DNA. The data show some 180,000 clones, less than 90% seen once. Trimming shortened V by 3 bases and J by 7 bases, and 7 bases separated the two germline ends. CDR1 and CDR2 from the germline V gene are SQVTM and ANQGSEA. This CDR3 contains 11 residues. This clone was seen once. The same CDR3 also results from other DNA sequences found in this sample.

The rearrangement uses TRBV29-1 and TRBJ2-1, with D possibly being TRBD1 (5 bases). The receptor's source is a man aged 70-80 years with active or convalescent COVID-19. The material sequenced was peripheral blood. CDR3 region: CSVDRVNEQFF. The CDR3 bases are TGCAGCGTTGACAGGGTTAATGAGCAGTTCTTC.